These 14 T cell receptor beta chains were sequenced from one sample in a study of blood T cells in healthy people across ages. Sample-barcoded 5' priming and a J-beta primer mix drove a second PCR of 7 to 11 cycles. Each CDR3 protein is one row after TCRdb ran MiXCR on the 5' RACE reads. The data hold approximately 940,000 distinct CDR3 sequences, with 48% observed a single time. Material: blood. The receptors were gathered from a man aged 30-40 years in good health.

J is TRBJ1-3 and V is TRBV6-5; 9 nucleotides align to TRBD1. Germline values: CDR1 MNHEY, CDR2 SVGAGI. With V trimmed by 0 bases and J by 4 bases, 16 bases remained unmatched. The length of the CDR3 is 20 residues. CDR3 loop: CASSYSYIFRGQGTGNTIYF. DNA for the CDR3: TGTGCCAGCAGTTACTCCTACATCTTTCGAGGACAGGGGACGGGAAACACCATATATTTT.

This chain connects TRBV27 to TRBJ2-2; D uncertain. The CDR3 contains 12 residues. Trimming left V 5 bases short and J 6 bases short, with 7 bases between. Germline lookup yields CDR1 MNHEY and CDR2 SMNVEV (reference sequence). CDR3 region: CASSRASGELFF. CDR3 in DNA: TGTGCCAGCAGTAGGGCTTCCGGGGAGCTGTTTTTT.

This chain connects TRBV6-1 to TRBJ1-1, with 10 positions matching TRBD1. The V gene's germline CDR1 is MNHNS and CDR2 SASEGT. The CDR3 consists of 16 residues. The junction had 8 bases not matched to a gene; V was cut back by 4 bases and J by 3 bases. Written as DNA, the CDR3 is TGTGCCAGCAGTGGCTACTTGACAGGGGGCTACACTGAAGCTTTCTTT. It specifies CASSGYLTGGYTEAFF.

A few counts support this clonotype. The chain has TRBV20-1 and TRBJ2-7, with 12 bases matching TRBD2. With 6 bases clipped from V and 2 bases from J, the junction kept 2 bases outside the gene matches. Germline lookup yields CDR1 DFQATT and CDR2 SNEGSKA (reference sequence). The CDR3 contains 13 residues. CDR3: CSARLAGAYEQYF. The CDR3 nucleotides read TGCAGTGCCAGACTAGCGGGGGCCTACGAGCAGTACTTC.

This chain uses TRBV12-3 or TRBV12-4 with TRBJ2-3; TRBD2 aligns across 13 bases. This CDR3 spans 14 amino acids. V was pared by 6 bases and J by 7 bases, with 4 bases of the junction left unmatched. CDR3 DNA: TGTGCCAGCAGGACTAGCGGGGGGCCTAATACGCAGTATTTT. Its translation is CASRTSGGPNTQYF.

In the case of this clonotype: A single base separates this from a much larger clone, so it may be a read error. CDR3 sequence: CASSVGTKETQYF. In DNA form, the CDR3 reads TGTGCCAGCAGCGTAGGGACTAAAGAGACCCAGTACTTC. The chain joins TRBV7-2 to TRBJ2-5, with 7 bases matching TRBD2. This CDR3 is built from 13 residues. Losses at the gene ends were 5 bases for V and 3 bases for J; bases not matched to a gene: 3. CDR1 is SGHTA, CDR2 FQGNSA, per germline. The variable domain in full, completed from reference TRBV7-2 and TRBJ2-5, reads GAGVSQSPSNKVTEKGKDVELRCDPISGHTALYWYRQSLGQGLEFLIYFQGNSAPDKSGLPSDRFSAERTGGSVSTLTIQRTQQEDSAVYLCASSVGTKETQYFGPGTRLLVL.

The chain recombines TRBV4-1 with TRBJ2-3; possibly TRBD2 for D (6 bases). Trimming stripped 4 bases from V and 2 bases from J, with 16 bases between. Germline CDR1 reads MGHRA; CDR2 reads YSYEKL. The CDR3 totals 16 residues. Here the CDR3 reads CASSPRGRGLTDTQYF. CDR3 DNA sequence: TGCGCCAGCAGCCCTCGGGGACGGGGACTCACAGATACGCAGTATTTT.

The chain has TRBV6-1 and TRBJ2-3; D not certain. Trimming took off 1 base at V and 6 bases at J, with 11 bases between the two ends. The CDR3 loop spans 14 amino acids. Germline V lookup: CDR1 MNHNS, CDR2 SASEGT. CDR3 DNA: TGTGCCAGCAGTGAAGGCCCCTGGCGTGATACGCAGTATTTT. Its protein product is CASSEGPWRDTQYF.

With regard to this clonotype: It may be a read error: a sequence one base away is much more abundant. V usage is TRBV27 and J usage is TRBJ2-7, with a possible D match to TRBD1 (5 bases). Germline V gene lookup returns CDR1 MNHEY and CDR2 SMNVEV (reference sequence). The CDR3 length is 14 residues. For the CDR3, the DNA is TGTGCCGGCAGTTCGGACATCAGCTCCTACGAGCAGTACTTC. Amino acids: CAGSSDISSYEQYF.

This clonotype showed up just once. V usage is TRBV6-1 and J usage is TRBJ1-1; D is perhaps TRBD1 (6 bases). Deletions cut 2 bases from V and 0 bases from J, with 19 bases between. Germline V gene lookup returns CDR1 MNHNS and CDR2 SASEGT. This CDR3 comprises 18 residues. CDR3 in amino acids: CASSEQQGFPYVNTEAFF. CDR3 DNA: TGTGCCAGCAGTGAACAACAGGGATTTCCTTACGTGAACACTGAAGCTTTCTTT.

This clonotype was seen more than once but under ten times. CDR3 sequence: CASRWRGVMDIQYF. CDR3 sequence (DNA): TGCGCCAGCAGATGGAGGGGAGTAATGGACATTCAGTACTTC. This chain links TRBV5-1 with TRBJ2-4, with D perhaps TRBD2 (6 bases). The germline V and J ends were trimmed by 5 bases and 8 bases, with 17 bases remaining between them. Germline V gene data show CDR1 as SGHRS and CDR2 as YFSETQ. The CDR3 is made up of 14 amino acids.

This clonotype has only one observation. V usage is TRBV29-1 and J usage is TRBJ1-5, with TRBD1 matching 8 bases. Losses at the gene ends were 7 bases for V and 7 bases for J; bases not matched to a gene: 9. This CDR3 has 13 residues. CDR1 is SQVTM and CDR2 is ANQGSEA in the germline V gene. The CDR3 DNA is TGCAGCGCCCAGGGGGCGCCTGGACAGCCCCAGCATTTT. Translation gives CSAQGAPGQPQHF.

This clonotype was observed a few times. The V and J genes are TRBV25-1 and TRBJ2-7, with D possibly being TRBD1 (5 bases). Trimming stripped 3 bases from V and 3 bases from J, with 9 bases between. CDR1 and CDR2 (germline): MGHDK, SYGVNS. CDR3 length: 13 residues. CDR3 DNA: TGTGCCAGCAGTGACCTCGACAGCTACGAGCAGTACTTC. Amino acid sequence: CASSDLDSYEQYF.

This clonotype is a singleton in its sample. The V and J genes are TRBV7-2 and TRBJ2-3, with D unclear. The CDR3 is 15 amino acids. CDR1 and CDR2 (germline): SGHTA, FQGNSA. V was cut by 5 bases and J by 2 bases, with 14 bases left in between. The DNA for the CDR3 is TGTGCCAGCAGCCCCCCCCTCAGCATCACAGATACGCAGTATTTT. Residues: CASSPPLSITDTQYF.